This is a list of T cell receptor beta chains from one sample in a study of shared T cell receptors in the human thymus. Data came from immunoSEQ multiplex PCR; TCRdb stores just in-frame clones and leaves some out. The sample has about 660,000 clones, around 87% seen once; the top ten hold more than 0.009%. The same sample was also studied in work on human thymus T cells.

Input material: thymocytes. The receptors come from a boy in the first two years of life with a congenital heart defect. The CDR3 runs from the conserved cysteine through the conserved F or W. The order of the fields is V gene, D gene, clone size, J gene, CDR3 protein, CDR3 DNA. D genes are given only for firm matches. Not all rows give a size; the values are once, few, many and, for expanded clones, a class.

v_gene: TRBV15; d_gene: -; abundance: -; j_gene: TRBJ2-2; CDR3aa: CATSREGSPLTGELFF; CDR3nt: TGTGCCACCAGCAGAGAGGGGAGCCCCCTGACCGGGGAGCTGTTTTTT
v_gene: TRBV21-1; d_gene: -; abundance: -; j_gene: TRBJ1-3; CDR3aa: CASSPLPMGSSGNTIYF; CDR3nt: TGTGCCAGCAGCCCCCTCCCAATGGGGAGCTCTGGAAACACCATATATTTT
v_gene: TRBV7-2; d_gene: -; abundance: -; j_gene: TRBJ2-7; CDR3aa: CASSFMDSSYEQYF; CDR3nt: TGTGCCAGCAGCTTCATGGACAGCTCCTACGAGCAGTACTTC
v_gene: TRBV5-1; d_gene: TRBD2; abundance: -; j_gene: TRBJ2-3; CDR3aa: CASSLLTSGSVDTQYF; CDR3nt: TGCGCCAGCAGCTTGTTGACTAGCGGGAGTGTGGATACGCAGTATTTT
v_gene: TRBV28; d_gene: TRBD2; abundance: few; j_gene: TRBJ2-7; CDR3aa: CASINRSTSGSWEQYF; CDR3nt: TGTGCCAGCATCAATCGATCTACTAGCGGGAGCTGGGAGCAGTACTTC
v_gene: TRBV27; d_gene: TRBD2; abundance: -; j_gene: TRBJ2-1; CDR3aa: CATLGTGGPYNEQFF; CDR3nt: TGTGCCACACTTGGGACGGGAGGGCCCTACAATGAGCAGTTCTTC
v_gene: TRBV27; d_gene: TRBD1; abundance: -; j_gene: TRBJ2-5; CDR3aa: CASNRQGSSKETQYF; CDR3nt: TGTGCCAGCAATAGACAGGGCAGTTCCAAAGAGACCCAGTACTTC
v_gene: TRBV6-5; d_gene: -; abundance: -; j_gene: TRBJ1-1; CDR3aa: CASSPDRPTEAFF; CDR3nt: TGTGCCAGCAGTCCGGACAGACCCACTGAAGCTTTCTTT
v_gene: TRBV7-6; d_gene: TRBD1; abundance: -; j_gene: TRBJ1-4; CDR3aa: CASSLWTGATEKLFF; CDR3nt: TGTGCCAGCAGCTTATGGACAGGGGCTACTGAAAAACTGTTTTTT
v_gene: TRBV12-5; d_gene: -; abundance: -; j_gene: TRBJ1-3; CDR3aa: CASGSYRDCRNTIYF; CDR3nt: TGTGCTAGTGGTTCGTACCGGGACTGCAGAAACACCATATATTTT
v_gene: TRBV5-4; d_gene: -; abundance: -; j_gene: TRBJ1-1; CDR3aa: CASSFFGQNTEAFF; CDR3nt: TGTGCCAGCAGCTTCTTTGGACAGAACACTGAAGCTTTCTTT
v_gene: TRBV19; d_gene: -; abundance: -; j_gene: TRBJ1-2; CDR3aa: CASSIDIGGGYTF; CDR3nt: TGTGCCAGTAGTATCGACATCGGAGGGGGCTACACCTTC
v_gene: TRBV2; d_gene: TRBD2; abundance: -; j_gene: TRBJ2-7; CDR3aa: CASKTSGSSYEQYF; CDR3nt: TGTGCCAGCAAGACTAGCGGATCCTCCTACGAGCAGTACTTC
v_gene: TRBV7-9; d_gene: -; abundance: -; j_gene: TRBJ1-2; CDR3aa: CASSLPGLLALF; CDR3nt: TGTGCCAGCAGCTTACCCGGACTCCTCGCTCTATTC
v_gene: TRBV5-1; d_gene: -; abundance: -; j_gene: TRBJ2-3; CDR3aa: CASSYRGRDTQYF; CDR3nt: TGCGCCAGCAGCTACCGGGGGAGAGATACGCAGTATTTT
v_gene: TRBV30; d_gene: TRBD2; abundance: few; j_gene: TRBJ2-1; CDR3aa: CAWRTAGSSGGPPRYNEQFF; CDR3nt: TGTGCCTGGAGGACAGCAGGTTCTAGCGGGGGCCCCCCTCGATACAATGAGCAGTTCTTC